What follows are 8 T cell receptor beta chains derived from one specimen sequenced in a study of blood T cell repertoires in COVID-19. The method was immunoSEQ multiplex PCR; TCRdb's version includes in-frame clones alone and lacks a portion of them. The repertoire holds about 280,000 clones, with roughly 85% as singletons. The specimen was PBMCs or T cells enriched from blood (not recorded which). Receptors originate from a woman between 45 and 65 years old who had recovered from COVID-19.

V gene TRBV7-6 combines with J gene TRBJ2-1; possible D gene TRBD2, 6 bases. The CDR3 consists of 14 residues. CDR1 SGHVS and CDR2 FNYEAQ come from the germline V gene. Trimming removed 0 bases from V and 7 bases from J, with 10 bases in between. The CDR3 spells CASSLAGGVNEQFF. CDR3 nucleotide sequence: TGTGCCAGCAGCTTAGCGGGAGGTGTGAATGAGCAGTTCTTC.

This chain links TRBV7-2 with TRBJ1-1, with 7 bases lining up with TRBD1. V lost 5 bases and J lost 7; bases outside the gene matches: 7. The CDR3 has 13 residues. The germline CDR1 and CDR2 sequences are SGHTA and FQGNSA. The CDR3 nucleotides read TGTGCCAGCAGCACCTGGACAGGAGGTGAAGCTTTCTTT. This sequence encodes CASSTWTGGEAFF.

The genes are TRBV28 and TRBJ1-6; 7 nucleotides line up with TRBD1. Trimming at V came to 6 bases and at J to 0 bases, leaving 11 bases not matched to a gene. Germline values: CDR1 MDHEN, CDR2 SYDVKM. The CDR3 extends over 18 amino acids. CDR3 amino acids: CASSPNRGLGSYNSPLHF. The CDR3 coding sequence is TGTGCCAGCAGCCCAAACAGGGGACTAGGCTCCTATAATTCACCCCTCCACTTT.

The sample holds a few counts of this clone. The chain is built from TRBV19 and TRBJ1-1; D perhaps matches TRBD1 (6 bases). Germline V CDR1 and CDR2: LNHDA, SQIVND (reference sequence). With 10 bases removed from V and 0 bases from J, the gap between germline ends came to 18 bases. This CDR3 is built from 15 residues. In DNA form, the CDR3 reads TGTGCCACTCGGGGGGGCGGAAACATGAACACTGAAGCTTTCTTT. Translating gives CATRGGGNMNTEAFF.

This chain's CDR3 is CASSQVGGQLEAFF. The CDR3 nucleotides are TGCGCCAGCAGCCAAGTCGGAGGACAGCTTGAAGCTTTCTTT. The chain employs TRBV4-1 and TRBJ1-1, with D perhaps TRBD1 (6 bases). Per the germline V gene, CDR1 is MGHRA and CDR2 is YSYEKL. The CDR3 totals 14 residues. Trimming removed 1 base from V and 7 bases from J, with 13 bases in between.

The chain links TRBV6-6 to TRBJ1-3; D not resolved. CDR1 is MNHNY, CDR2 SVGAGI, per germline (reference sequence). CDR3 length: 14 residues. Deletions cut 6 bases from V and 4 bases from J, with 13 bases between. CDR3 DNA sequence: TGTGCCAGCAGGCGAGAGGGAGCAGGAAACACCATATATTTT. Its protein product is CASRREGAGNTIYF.

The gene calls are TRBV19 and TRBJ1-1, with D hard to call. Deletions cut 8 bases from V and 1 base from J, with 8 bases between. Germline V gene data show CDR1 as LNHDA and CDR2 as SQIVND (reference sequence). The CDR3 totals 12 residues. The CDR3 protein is CASEERNTEAFF. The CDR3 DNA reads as TGTGCCAGTGAGGAGCGGAACACTGAAGCTTTCTTT.

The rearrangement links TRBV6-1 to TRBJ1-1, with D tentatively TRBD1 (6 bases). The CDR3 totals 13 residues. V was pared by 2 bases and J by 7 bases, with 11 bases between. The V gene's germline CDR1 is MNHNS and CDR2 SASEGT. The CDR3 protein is CASSEPDRIEAFF. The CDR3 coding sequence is TGTGCCAGCAGTGAACCAGACAGGATTGAAGCTTTCTTT.